This T cell receptor beta chain was sequenced in a study of blood T cell repertoires in COVID-19. This CDR3 has 15 residues. V lost 3 bases, J lost 3 bases, and 6 bases stayed unmatched. Germline V gives CDR1 MNHEY, CDR2 SMNVEV (reference sequence). TCRdb's copy holds only in-frame clones and misses some; the assay was immunoSEQ multiplex PCR. The sample has more than 200,000 clones, about 85% seen once. This sequence was found in a woman aged 80 or over with COVID-19, enrolled during active disease. Specimen: peripheral blood. This chain joins TRBV27 and TRBJ2-3; 7 bases match TRBD2. The CDR3 reads CASSFARGKTDTQYF. CDR3 in DNA: TGTGCCAGCAGTTTCGCGCGGGGGAAAACAGATACGCAGTATTTT.